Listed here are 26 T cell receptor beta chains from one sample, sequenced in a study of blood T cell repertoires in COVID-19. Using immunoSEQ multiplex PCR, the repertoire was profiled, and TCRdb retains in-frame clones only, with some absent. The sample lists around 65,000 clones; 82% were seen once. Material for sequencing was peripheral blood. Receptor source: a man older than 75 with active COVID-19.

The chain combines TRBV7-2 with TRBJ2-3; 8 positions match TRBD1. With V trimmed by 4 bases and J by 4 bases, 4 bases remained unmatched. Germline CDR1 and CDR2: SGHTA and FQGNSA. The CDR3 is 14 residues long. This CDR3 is CASSSGTGADTQYF. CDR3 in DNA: TGTGCCAGCAGCTCCGGGACAGGAGCAGATACGCAGTATTTT.

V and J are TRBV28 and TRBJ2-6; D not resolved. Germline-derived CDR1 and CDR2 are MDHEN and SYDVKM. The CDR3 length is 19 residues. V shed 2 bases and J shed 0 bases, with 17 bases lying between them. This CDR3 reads CASSLALTTARSGANVLTF. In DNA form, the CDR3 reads TGTGCCAGCAGTTTAGCCCTCACAACCGCCCGCTCTGGGGCCAACGTCCTGACTTTC.

The DNA of the CDR3 is TGTGCCAGCAGCTTTTCACCTTCAGGAAACATTCAGTACTTC. This translates into CASSFSPSGNIQYF. The chain combines TRBV7-9 with TRBJ2-4; D not resolved. Trimming shortened V by 3 bases and J by 6 bases, and 12 bases separated the two germline ends. The CDR3 covers 14 residues. CDR1 and CDR2 from the germline V gene are SEHNR and FQNEAQ (reference sequence).

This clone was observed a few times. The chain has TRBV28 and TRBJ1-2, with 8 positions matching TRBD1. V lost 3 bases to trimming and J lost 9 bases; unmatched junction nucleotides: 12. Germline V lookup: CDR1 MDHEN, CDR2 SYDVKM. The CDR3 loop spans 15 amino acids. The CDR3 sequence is CASSFSGGAKFSYTF. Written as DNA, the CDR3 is TGTGCCAGCAGTTTTTCAGGGGGCGCGAAGTTTAGCTACACCTTC.

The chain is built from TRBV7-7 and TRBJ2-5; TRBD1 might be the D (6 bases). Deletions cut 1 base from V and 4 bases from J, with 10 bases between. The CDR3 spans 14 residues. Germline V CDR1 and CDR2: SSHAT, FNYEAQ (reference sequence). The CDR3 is CASSLGGGRETQYF. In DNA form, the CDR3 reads TGTGCCAGCAGCTTAGGTGGGGGCAGAGAGACCCAGTACTTC.

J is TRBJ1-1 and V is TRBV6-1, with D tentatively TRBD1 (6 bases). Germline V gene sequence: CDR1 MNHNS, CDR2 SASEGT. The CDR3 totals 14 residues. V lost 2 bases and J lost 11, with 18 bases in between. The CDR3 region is CASSEQGRGATAFF. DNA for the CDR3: TGTGCCAGCAGTGAACAGGGCCGGGGGGCGACGGCTTTCTTT.

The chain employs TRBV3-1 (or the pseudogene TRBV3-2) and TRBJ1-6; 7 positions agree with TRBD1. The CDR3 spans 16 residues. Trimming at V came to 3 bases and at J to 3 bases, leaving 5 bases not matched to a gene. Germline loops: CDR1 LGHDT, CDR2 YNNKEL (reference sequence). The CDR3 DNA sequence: TGTGCCAGCAGCCACCGGAACAGGGGCTATAATTCACCCCTCCACTTT. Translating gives CASSHRNRGYNSPLHF.

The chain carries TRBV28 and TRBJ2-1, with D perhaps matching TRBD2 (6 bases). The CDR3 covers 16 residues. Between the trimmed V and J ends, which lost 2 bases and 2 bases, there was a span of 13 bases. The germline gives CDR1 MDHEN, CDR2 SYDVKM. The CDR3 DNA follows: TGTGCCAGCAGTTTACCCAGCGGGCAAACCTACAATGAGCAGTTCTTC. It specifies CASSLPSGQTYNEQFF.

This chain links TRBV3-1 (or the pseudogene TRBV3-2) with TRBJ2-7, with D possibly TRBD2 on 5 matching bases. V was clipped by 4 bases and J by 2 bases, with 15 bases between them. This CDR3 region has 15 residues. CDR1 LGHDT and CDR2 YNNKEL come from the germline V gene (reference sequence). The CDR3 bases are TGTGCCAGCAGCCCTTCCCGGACTCTCGCCTACGAGCAGTACTTC. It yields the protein CASSPSRTLAYEQYF.

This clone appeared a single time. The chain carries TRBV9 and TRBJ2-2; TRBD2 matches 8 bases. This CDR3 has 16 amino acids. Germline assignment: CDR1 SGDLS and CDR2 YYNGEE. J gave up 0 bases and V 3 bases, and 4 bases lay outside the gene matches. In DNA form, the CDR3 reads TGTGCCAGCAGCGCCCCCGGGGGGGCGAACACCGGGGAGCTGTTTTTT. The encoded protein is CASSAPGGANTGELFF.

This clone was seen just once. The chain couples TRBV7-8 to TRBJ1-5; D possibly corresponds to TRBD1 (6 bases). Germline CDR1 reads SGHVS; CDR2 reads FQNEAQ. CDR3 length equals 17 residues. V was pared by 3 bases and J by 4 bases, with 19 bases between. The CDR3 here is CASSFSGLGQGNQPQHF. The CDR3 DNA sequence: TGTGCCAGCAGCTTTTCCGGCTTGGGCCAGGGGAATCAGCCCCAGCATTTT.

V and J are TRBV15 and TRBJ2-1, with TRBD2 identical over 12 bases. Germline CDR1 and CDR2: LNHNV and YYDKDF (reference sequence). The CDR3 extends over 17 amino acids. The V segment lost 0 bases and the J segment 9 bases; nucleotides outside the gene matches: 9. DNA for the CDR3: TGTGCCACCAGCAGAGATGGGCTAGCGGGAGGGAGGGGTGAGCAGTTCTTC. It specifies CATSRDGLAGGRGEQFF.

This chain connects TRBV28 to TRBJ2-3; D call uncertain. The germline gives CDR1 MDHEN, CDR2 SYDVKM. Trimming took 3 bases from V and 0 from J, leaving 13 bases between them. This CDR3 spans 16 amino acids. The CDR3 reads CASSFSHRTSTDTQYF. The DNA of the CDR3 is TGTGCCAGCAGTTTTTCCCACAGAACTAGCACAGATACGCAGTATTTT. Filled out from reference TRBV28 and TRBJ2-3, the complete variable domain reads DVKVTQSSRYLVKRTGEKVFLECVQDMDHENMFWYRQDPGLGLRLIYFSYDVKMKEKGDIPEGYSVSREKKERFSLILESASTNQTSMYLCASSFSHRTSTDTQYFGPGTRLTVL.

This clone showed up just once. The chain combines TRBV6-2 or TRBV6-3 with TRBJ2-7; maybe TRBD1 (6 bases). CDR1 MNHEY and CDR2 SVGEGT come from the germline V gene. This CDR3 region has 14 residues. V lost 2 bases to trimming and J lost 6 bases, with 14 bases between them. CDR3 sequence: CASSYLGQTGEQYF. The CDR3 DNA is TGTGCCAGCAGTTACCTTGGACAGACCGGCGAGCAGTACTTC.

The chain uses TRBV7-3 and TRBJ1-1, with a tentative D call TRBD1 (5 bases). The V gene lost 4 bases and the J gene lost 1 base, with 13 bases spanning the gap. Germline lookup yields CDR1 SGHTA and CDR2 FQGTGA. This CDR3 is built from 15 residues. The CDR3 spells CASSSGRVGNTEAFF. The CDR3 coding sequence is TGTGCCAGCAGCTCAGGGAGGGTTGGGAACACTGAAGCTTTCTTT. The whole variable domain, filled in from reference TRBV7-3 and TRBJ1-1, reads GAGVSQTPSNKVTEKGKYVELRCDPISGHTALYWYRQSLGQGPEFLIYFQGTGAADDSGLPNDRFFAVRPEGSVSTLKIQRTERGDSAVYLCASSSGRVGNTEAFFGQGTRLTVV.

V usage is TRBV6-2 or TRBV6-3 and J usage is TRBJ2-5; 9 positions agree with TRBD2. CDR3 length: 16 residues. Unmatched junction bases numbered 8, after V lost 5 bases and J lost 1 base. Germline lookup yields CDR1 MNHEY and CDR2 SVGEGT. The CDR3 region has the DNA TGTGCCAGCAGTCCCGGTGGTAGCGGGAGCCAAGAGACCCAGTACTTC. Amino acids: CASSPGGSGSQETQYF.

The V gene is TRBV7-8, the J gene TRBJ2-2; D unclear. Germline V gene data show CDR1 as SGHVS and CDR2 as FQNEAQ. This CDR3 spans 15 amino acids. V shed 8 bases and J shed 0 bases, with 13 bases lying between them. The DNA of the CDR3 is TGTGCCAGCCACTGGGTGGCGGCGAACACCGGGGAGCTGTTTTTT. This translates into CASHWVAANTGELFF.

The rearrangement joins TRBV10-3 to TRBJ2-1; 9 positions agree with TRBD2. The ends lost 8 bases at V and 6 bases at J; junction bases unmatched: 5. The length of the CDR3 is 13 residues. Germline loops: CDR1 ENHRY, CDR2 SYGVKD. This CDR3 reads CAIWRGGLNEQFF. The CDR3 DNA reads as TGTGCCATCTGGCGGGGGGGCCTCAATGAGCAGTTCTTC.

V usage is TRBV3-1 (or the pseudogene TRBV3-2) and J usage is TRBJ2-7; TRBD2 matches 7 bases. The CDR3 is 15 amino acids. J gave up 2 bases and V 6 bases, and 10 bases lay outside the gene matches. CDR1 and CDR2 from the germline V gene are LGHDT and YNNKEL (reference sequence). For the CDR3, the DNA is TGTGCCAGCAGGCAGACTAGCAGGACCCCCTACGAGCAGTACTTC. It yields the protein CASRQTSRTPYEQYF.

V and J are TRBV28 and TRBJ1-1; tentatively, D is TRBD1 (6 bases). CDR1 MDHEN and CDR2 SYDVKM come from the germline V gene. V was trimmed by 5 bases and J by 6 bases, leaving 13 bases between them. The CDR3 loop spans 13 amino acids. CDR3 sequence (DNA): TGTGCCAGCAGTGTAACAGGGTGGTCTGAAGCTTTCTTT. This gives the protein CASSVTGWSEAFF.

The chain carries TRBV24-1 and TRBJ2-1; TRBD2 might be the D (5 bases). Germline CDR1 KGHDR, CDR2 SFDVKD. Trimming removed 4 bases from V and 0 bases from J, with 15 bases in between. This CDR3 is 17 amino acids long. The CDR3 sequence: CATSDPSTPSSYNEQFF. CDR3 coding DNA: TGTGCCACCAGTGACCCTAGCACCCCGAGCTCCTACAATGAGCAGTTCTTC.

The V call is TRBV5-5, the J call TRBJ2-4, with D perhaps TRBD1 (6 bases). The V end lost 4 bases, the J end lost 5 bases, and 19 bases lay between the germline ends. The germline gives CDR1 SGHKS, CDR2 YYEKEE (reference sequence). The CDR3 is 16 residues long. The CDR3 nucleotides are TGTGCCAGCAGCCCGAGGAGGCAGGGGTCGGAAAACATTCAGTACTTC. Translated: CASSPRRQGSENIQYF.

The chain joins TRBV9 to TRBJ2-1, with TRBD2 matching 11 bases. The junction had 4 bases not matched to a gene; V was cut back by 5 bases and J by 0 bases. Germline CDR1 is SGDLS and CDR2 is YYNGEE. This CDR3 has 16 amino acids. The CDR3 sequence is CASRGLADGSYNEQFF. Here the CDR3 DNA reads TGTGCCAGCAGGGGACTAGCGGACGGCTCCTACAATGAGCAGTTCTTC.

The CDR3 DNA reads TGCAGCGTCCGACCGGAGGCTGGGGCCAACGTCCTGACTTTC. Amino acids: CSVRPEAGANVLTF. The genes are TRBV29-1 and TRBJ2-6, with a possible D match to TRBD2 (5 bases). The germline V gene encodes CDR1 SQVTM and CDR2 ANQGSEA. CDR3 length: 14 amino acids. Trimming left V 6 bases short and J 2 bases short, with 11 bases between.

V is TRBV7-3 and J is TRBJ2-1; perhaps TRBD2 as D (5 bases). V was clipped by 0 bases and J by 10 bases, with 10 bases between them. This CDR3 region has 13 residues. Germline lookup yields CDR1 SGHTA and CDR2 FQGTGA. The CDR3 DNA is TGTGCCAGCAGCTTAACCTACGACTACGAGCAGTTCTTC. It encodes CASSLTYDYEQFF.

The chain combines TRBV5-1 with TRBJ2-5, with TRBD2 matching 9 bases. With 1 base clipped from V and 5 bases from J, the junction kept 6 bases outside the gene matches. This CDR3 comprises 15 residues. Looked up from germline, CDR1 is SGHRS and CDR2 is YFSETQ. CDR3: CASSLQTSGGETQYF. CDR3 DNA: TGCGCCAGCAGCTTGCAGACTAGCGGTGGGGAGACCCAGTACTTC.